Sequencing of this TCR beta chain was carried out in a study of T cell changes during pregnancy in multiple sclerosis. Germline CDR1 is SGHTA and CDR2 is FQGNSA. The length of the CDR3 is 17 residues. V lost 2 bases to trimming and J lost 1 base, with 17 bases between them. Clones were read by immunoSEQ multiplex PCR, and TCRdb kept only the in-frame ones, dropping some. This table holds approximately 110,000 clones, approximately 89% found once. The sample in question was peripheral blood, obtained after pregnancy. The clonotype was recovered from a female donor with multiple sclerosis, enrolled in a pregnancy study. The V call is TRBV7-2, the J call TRBJ1-2; a weak D match, TRBD1 (5 bases). The CDR3 sequence: CASSLYGGKMGNYGYTF. The CDR3 DNA follows: TGTGCCAGCAGCTTATACGGGGGTAAGATGGGTAACTATGGCTACACCTTC.